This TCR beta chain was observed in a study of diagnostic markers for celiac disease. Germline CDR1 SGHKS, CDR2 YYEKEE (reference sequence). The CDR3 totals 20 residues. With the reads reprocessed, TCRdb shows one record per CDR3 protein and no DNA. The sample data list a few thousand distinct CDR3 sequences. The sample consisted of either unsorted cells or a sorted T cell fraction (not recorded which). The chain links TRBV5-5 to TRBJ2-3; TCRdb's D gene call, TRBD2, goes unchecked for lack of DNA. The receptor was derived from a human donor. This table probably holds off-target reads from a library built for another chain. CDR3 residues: CASSLTGTSGIKRYADTQYF.